Following are 32 T cell receptor beta chains from one sample sequenced in a study of technical replicates of blood from several donors. Assay: immunoSEQ multiplex PCR; the TCRdb copy retains only in-frame clones and omits some. The profile shows some 60,000 clones, 91% of them singletons. The material sequenced was PBMCs. These receptors all stem from a human donor in good health. Some clones in this sample may be carry-over from other donors' samples.

The chain employs TRBV2 and TRBJ2-1; no reliable D call. CDR1 and CDR2 (germline): SNHLY, FYNNEI. Trimming took 3 bases from V and 0 from J, leaving 12 bases between them. The CDR3 spans 16 residues. The CDR3 spells CASSESVLHSYNEQFF. CDR3 in DNA: TGTGCCAGCAGTGAGTCGGTCCTTCACTCCTACAATGAGCAGTTCTTC.

The chain carries TRBV10-3 and TRBJ2-3, with 11 bases lining up with TRBD2. Losses at the gene ends were 3 bases for V and 7 bases for J; bases not matched to a gene: 6. The CDR3 is made up of 15 amino acids. CDR1 ENHRY and CDR2 SYGVKD come from the germline V gene. CDR3 loop: CAISDSGGASYTQYF. The CDR3, as DNA: TGTGCCATCAGTGATAGCGGGGGGGCCTCATATACGCAGTATTTT.

The J gene is TRBJ1-6, the V gene TRBV30, with D hard to call. The CDR3 contains 14 residues. V lost 4 bases to trimming and J lost 10 bases, with 17 bases between them. CDR1 and CDR2 from the germline V gene are GTSNPN and SVGIG (reference sequence). CDR3 protein: CAWNVRREGSPLHF. CDR3 DNA: TGTGCCTGGAATGTGCGCCGAGAGGGCTCACCCCTCCACTTT.

This chain links TRBV15 with TRBJ2-1; possible D gene TRBD1, 6 bases. The length of the CDR3 is 18 residues. Looked up from germline, CDR1 is LNHNV and CDR2 is YYDKDF (reference sequence). Trimming pared 4 bases from V and 2 bases from J, leaving 21 bases between. CDR3 sequence reads: CATSKTGLAFVTYNEQFF. In nucleotides, the CDR3 is TGTGCCACCAGCAAGACAGGACTGGCGTTTGTTACCTACAATGAGCAGTTCTTC. The variable domain in full, with the rest retrieved from reference TRBV15 and TRBJ2-1, is DAMVIQNPRYQVTQFGKPVTLSCSQTLNHNVMYWYQQKSSQAPKLLFHYYDKDFNNEADTPDNFQSRRPNTSFCFLDIRSPGLGDTAMYLCATSKTGLAFVTYNEQFFGPGTRLTVL.

This chain connects TRBV30 to TRBJ2-3, with 9 bases that match TRBD2. CDR1 and CDR2 from the germline V gene are GTSNPN and SVGIG (reference sequence). The CDR3 has 16 amino acids. Germline trimming cut 0 bases from V and 0 bases from J; bases unmatched to any gene: 4. CDR3 bases: TGTGCCTGGAGTGTGTCTAGCGGGATGAGCACAGATACGCAGTATTTT. This translates into CAWSVSSGMSTDTQYF.

The chain uses TRBV5-6 and TRBJ2-5, with 15 bases lining up with TRBD2. With V trimmed by 3 bases and J by 2 bases, 2 bases remained unmatched. The CDR3 runs to 16 residues. From germline, CDR1 is SGHDT and CDR2 YYEEEE. The CDR3 loop reads CASSWTSGGVQETQYF. The CDR3 DNA follows: TGTGCCAGCAGCTGGACTAGCGGGGGGGTACAAGAGACCCAGTACTTC.

The CDR3 nucleotides are TGTGCCAGGGAACAGGACAATGAGCAGTTCTTC. Translated, it gives CAREQDNEQFF. The chain joins TRBV7-9 to TRBJ2-1, with D perhaps matching TRBD1 (5 bases). V dropped 9 bases and J dropped 5 bases, with 8 bases sitting between them. The V gene's germline CDR1 is SEHNR and CDR2 FQNEAQ (reference sequence). The length of the CDR3 is 11 residues.

J is TRBJ1-1 and V is TRBV4-2; D unclear. Germline V gene sequence: CDR1 LGHNA, CDR2 YNFKEQ. This CDR3 spans 15 amino acids. V was pared by 2 bases and J by 1 base, with 11 bases between. CDR3 sequence: CASSQSEMKNTEAFF. The CDR3 DNA reads TGTGCCAGCAGCCAAAGCGAGATGAAGAACACTGAAGCTTTCTTT.

The CDR3 bases are TGTGCCAGCAGTGAAGAGAGGAATCAGCCCCAGCATTTT. Translated: CASSEERNQPQHF. This rearrangement joins TRBV6-1 to TRBJ1-5, with no clear D. CDR1 and CDR2 (germline): MNHNS, SASEGT. The CDR3 totals 13 residues. V was trimmed by 1 base and J by 4 bases, leaving 5 bases between them.

Comment on this clone: Within the sample, other DNA sequences also encode this same CDR3. The V and J genes are TRBV6-1 and TRBJ1-2, with unresolved D. Germline lookup yields CDR1 MNHNS and CDR2 SASEGT. With 4 bases removed from V and 1 base from J, the gap between germline ends came to 7 bases. The CDR3 length is 13 residues. For the CDR3, the DNA is TGTGCCAGCAGTGTACAGAATAACTATGGCTACACCTTC. Encoded protein: CASSVQNNYGYTF.

The chain has TRBV7-8 and TRBJ2-3, with 9 bases lining up with TRBD2. Per the germline V gene, CDR1 is SGHVS and CDR2 is FQNEAQ. Unmatched junction bases numbered 0, after V lost 2 bases and J lost 3 bases. The CDR3 totals 14 residues. The CDR3 here is CASSLTSGTDTQYF. The CDR3 DNA reads as TGTGCCAGCAGCTTAACTAGCGGGACAGATACGCAGTATTTT.

The V gene is TRBV28, the J gene TRBJ2-2, with TRBD1 matching 8 bases. Germline trimming cut 10 bases from V and 12 bases from J; bases unmatched to any gene: 16. The germline V gene has CDR1 MDHEN and CDR2 SYDVKM. The CDR3 totals 14 residues. CDR3 bases: TGTGCCACGCGGACAGGGCAAATACGGGGGAAGCTGTTTTTT. It specifies CATRTGQIRGKLFF.

The chain carries TRBV4-1 and TRBJ1-1; D might be TRBD1 (5 bases). Trimming cost V 0 bases and J 4 bases, with 12 bases left between them. The CDR3 is made up of 15 amino acids. The germline CDR1 and CDR2 sequences are MGHRA and YSYEKL. CDR3 residues: CASSQERVRATEAFF. CDR3 sequence (DNA): TGCGCCAGCAGCCAAGAGCGAGTCAGGGCCACTGAAGCTTTCTTT.

This clone was counted once. The chain combines TRBV11-3 with TRBJ2-7, with 9 positions matching TRBD1. V lost 5 bases to trimming and J lost 5 bases; unmatched junction nucleotides: 7. This CDR3 spans 14 amino acids. Germline-derived CDR1 and CDR2 are SGHNT and YENEEA. The CDR3 loop is CASSTGQGIDEQYF. DNA for the CDR3: TGTGCCAGCAGCACCGGACAGGGGATCGACGAGCAGTACTTC.

The chain is built from TRBV14 and TRBJ2-7, with TRBD2 matching 9 bases. The CDR3 length is 14 residues. The J segment lost 6 bases and the V segment lost 4 bases, leaving 7 bases of the junction unmatched. Germline loops: CDR1 SGHDN, CDR2 FVKESK. This chain's CDR3 is CASSPAGGRGEQYF. DNA for the CDR3: TGTGCCAGCAGCCCCGCGGGCGGGAGGGGCGAGCAGTACTTC.

This clone was seen just once. CDR3 amino acids: CASSPPTGGGTDTQYF. CDR3 DNA sequence: TGTGCCAGCTCACCACCGACGGGAGGGGGCACAGATACGCAGTATTTT. V gene TRBV18 combines with J gene TRBJ2-3; 8 bases fit TRBD2. The V gene's germline CDR1 is KGHSH and CDR2 LQKENI. V trimming: 0 bases; J trimming: 1 base; junction bases outside the gene matches: 3. The CDR3 has 16 residues.

The rearrangement joins TRBV7-3 to TRBJ2-1, with 9 bases identical to TRBD2. The CDR3 length is 16 residues. V was clipped by 1 base and J by 9 bases; unmatched bases: 10. From germline, CDR1 is SGHTA and CDR2 FQGTGA. CDR3 nucleotides: TGTGCCAGCAGCTTAAGGCGGGAGGGGGTACAATCTGAGCAGTTCTTC. Protein product: CASSLRREGVQSEQFF.

The chain is built from TRBV6-1 and TRBJ2-1, with 12 positions matching TRBD2. This CDR3 is built from 16 residues. Germline loops: CDR1 MNHNS, CDR2 SASEGT. With V trimmed by 3 bases and J by 1 base, 1 base remained unmatched. CDR3 sequence (DNA): TGTGCCAGCAGTGAGCTAGCGGGAGGGTCCTACAATGAGCAGTTCTTC. Protein: CASSELAGGSYNEQFF.

The chain combines TRBV4-2 with TRBJ1-1, with 8 bases that match TRBD1. The V segment lost 0 bases and the J segment 5 bases; nucleotides outside the gene matches: 8. The V gene's germline CDR1 is LGHNA and CDR2 YNFKEQ. This CDR3 spans 16 amino acids. The CDR3 bases are TGTGCCAGCAGCCAAGATGGGTCAGGGGGCAGGACTGAAGCTTTCTTT. It yields the protein CASSQDGSGGRTEAFF.

V and J are TRBV5-6 and TRBJ1-4; D gene ambiguous. The length of the CDR3 is 17 residues. V was clipped by 0 bases and J by 6 bases, with 18 bases between them. The germline V gene encodes CDR1 SGHDT and CDR2 YYEEEE. CDR3 coding DNA: TGTGCCAGCAGCTTGGCCTTTTACAATTGCTTTTATGAAAAACTGTTTTTT. This gives the protein CASSLAFYNCFYEKLFF.

The V gene is TRBV21-1, the J gene TRBJ2-3; the tabulated D call, TRBD1, remains unverified against the DNA. TRBV21-1 is annotated as a pseudogene. CDR3 length equals 17 residues. DNA for the CDR3: TGTGCCAGCAGCAAATCCCGCCGAATCGACAGGGGAGATACGCAGTATTTT. Translating gives CASSKSRRIDRGDTQYF.

This sequence joins TRBV7-2 and TRBJ2-7, with 7 bases that match TRBD1. V lost 0 bases to trimming and J lost 6 bases; unmatched junction nucleotides: 8. CDR1 and CDR2 from the germline V gene are SGHTA and FQGNSA. The CDR3 spans 15 residues. The CDR3 coding sequence is TGTGCCAGCAGCTTAGCCGGTCAGGGGGTGAGCGAGCAGTACTTC. Translated: CASSLAGQGVSEQYF.

V gene TRBV7-6 combines with J gene TRBJ2-1; a weak D match, TRBD1 (5 bases). Germline CDR1 SGHVS, CDR2 FNYEAQ. Trimming stripped 2 bases from V and 6 bases from J, with 5 bases between. CDR3 length: 12 amino acids. CDR3 nucleotides: TGTGCCAGCAGCTTACAGGGCAATGAGCAGTTCTTC. This gives the protein CASSLQGNEQFF.

The J gene is TRBJ1-1, the V gene TRBV4-1, with 7 bases aligning to TRBD1. The CDR3 covers 13 residues. Losses at the gene ends were 0 bases for V and 11 bases for J; bases not matched to a gene: 6. CDR1 and CDR2 from the germline V gene are MGHRA and YSYEKL. CDR3 region: CASSQEDRVKAFF. DNA of the CDR3: TGCGCCAGCAGCCAAGAAGACAGGGTAAAGGCTTTCTTT.

The rearrangement uses TRBV5-1 and TRBJ2-1; TRBD2 might be the D (5 bases). V was cut by 3 bases and J by 7 bases, with 17 bases left in between. CDR3 length equals 15 residues. Germline loops: CDR1 SGHRS, CDR2 YFSETQ. The CDR3 reads CASSYDGIPKNEQFF. Written as DNA, the CDR3 is TGCGCCAGCAGCTATGACGGGATCCCAAAAAATGAGCAGTTCTTC.

The V call is TRBV7-9, the J call TRBJ2-3; 16 bases agree with TRBD2. Germline V gene sequence: CDR1 SEHNR, CDR2 FQNEAQ (reference sequence). V lost 11 bases and J lost 7; bases outside the gene matches: 12. The CDR3 covers 16 residues. The CDR3 sequence: CAGTGTSGGAGNTQYF. The DNA of the CDR3 is TGTGCCGGAACTGGGACTAGCGGGGGGGCCGGTAATACGCAGTATTTT. Drawing the rest from reference TRBV7-9 and TRBJ2-3, the complete variable domain is DTGVSQNPRHKITKRGQNVTFRCDPISEHNRLYWYRQTLGQGPEFLTYFQNEAQLEKSRLLSDRFSAERPKGSFSTLEIQRTEQGDSAMYLCAGTGTSGGAGNTQYFGPGTRLTVL.

The rearrangement joins TRBV5-1 to TRBJ2-5; 14 bases line up with TRBD2. Germline assignment: CDR1 SGHRS and CDR2 YFSETQ. The CDR3 runs to 16 residues. The junction had 7 bases not matched to a gene; V was cut back by 4 bases and J by 5 bases. Written as DNA, the CDR3 is TGCGCCAGCAGCCAGGGGACTAGCGGGAGAGGGGAGACCCAGTACTTC. As protein: CASSQGTSGRGETQYF.

This clone was observed a handful of times. The rearrangement links TRBV7-9 to TRBJ2-5, with D perhaps matching TRBD2 (5 bases). CDR3 length equals 14 residues. Germline values: CDR1 SEHNR, CDR2 FQNEAQ (reference sequence). Trimming cost V 6 bases and J 0 bases, with 11 bases left between them. The CDR3 DNA sequence: TGTGCCAGCAGTCCCCAGCGGCACCAAGAGACCCAGTACTTC. Its protein product is CASSPQRHQETQYF.

V is TRBV9 and J is TRBJ2-7; tentatively, D is TRBD1 (6 bases). The CDR3 runs to 16 residues. Germline CDR1 and CDR2: SGDLS and YYNGEE. Trimming took 0 bases from V and 1 from J, leaving 14 bases between them. The DNA for the CDR3 is TGTGCCAGCAGCGTAGGGCCCCTAACAGGGTCCTACGAGCAGTACTTC. This codes for CASSVGPLTGSYEQYF.

CDR3 sequence reads: CASSKGPVVHTQYF. The CDR3 DNA reads TGTGCCAGTAGCAAGGGGCCGGTCGTGCATACGCAGTATTTT. V gene TRBV19 combines with J gene TRBJ2-3; D perhaps matches TRBD1 (5 bases). Germline V gives CDR1 LNHDA, CDR2 SQIVND (reference sequence). V dropped 6 bases and J dropped 7 bases, with 17 bases sitting between them. The CDR3 loop spans 14 amino acids.

The chain uses TRBV2 and TRBJ2-7; D possibly corresponds to TRBD2 (5 bases). The CDR3 has 15 residues. The V and J ends lost 4 bases and 7 bases respectively, with 20 bases between them. CDR1 and CDR2 from the germline V gene are SNHLY and FYNNEI. CDR3 sequence (DNA): TGTGCCAGCAGTGTCAGACGGACTTCCGACGAGGAGCAGTACTTC. This encodes CASSVRRTSDEEQYF.

The rearrangement uses TRBV19 and TRBJ2-6; possibly TRBD2 for D (6 bases). The ends were cut back, 7 bases at V and 0 bases at J, with 16 bases in the middle. The CDR3 is made up of 17 amino acids. Looked up from germline, CDR1 is LNHDA and CDR2 is SQIVND (reference sequence). The chain's CDR3 is CASTSSPGDSGANVLTF. DNA for the CDR3: TGTGCCAGTACCAGCAGCCCGGGAGACTCTGGGGCCAACGTCCTGACTTTC.